These 25 T cell receptor beta chains came from one sample sequenced in a study of T-cell reconstitution after alpha-beta-depleted transplantation in children. Unique molecular identifiers were built into the TCRbeta library. One entry per CDR3 protein, called by TCRdb with MiXCR from the PCR reads. The sample includes 670,000 or so distinct CDR3 sequences, around 12% of them seen just once. This material consisted of PBMCs, taken before TCRalphabeta/CD19-depleted stem cell transplant. The receptors originated from a girl aged 2 to 10 with congenital amegakaryocytic thrombocytopenia, due to receive a stem cell transplant.

This clonotype occurred many times. This chain uses TRBV29-1 with TRBJ2-2; TRBD1 agrees at 8 bases. The V and J ends lost 6 bases and 3 bases, in that order; junction bases with no gene match: 15. The CDR3 runs to 17 residues. Germline CDR1 reads SQVTM; CDR2 reads ANQGSEA. The DNA for the CDR3 is TGCAGCGTCCAGAGAGCAGGGGGCGCGAAAGACACCGGGGAGCTGTTTTTT. This sequence encodes CSVQRAGGAKDTGELFF.

This clonotype has ten or more counts. The J gene is TRBJ2-1, the V gene TRBV20-1, with D uncertain. This CDR3 contains 11 residues. The germline gives CDR1 DFQATT, CDR2 SNEGSKA (reference sequence). V gave up 1 base and J gave up 9 bases, with 7 bases separating them. The CDR3 DNA is TGCAGTGCTAGAGGGCATGTTGAGCAGTTCTTC. Translated: CSARGHVEQFF.

V is TRBV21-1 and J is TRBJ1-2; the table's D call TRBD1 went unverified against the DNA. TRBV21-1 is deemed a pseudogene. This CDR3 is built from 14 residues. DNA for the CDR3: TGTGCCAGCACCTACCTGGGACCGAGCTATGGCTACACCTTC. It translates to CASTYLGPSYGYTF.

This clonotype was detected ten times or more. The CDR3 region is CASRDRTNYGYTF. CDR3 in DNA: TGTGCCAGCAGGGACAGGACCAACTATGGCTACACCTTC. This chain uses TRBV2 with TRBJ1-2; 7 nucleotides align to TRBD1. This CDR3 is built from 13 residues. The ends lost 6 bases at V and 2 bases at J; junction bases unmatched: 3. Germline CDR1 reads SNHLY; CDR2 reads FYNNEI.

The V call is TRBV7-8, the J call TRBJ1-1; weak D call: TRBD1 (6 bases). This CDR3 contains 13 residues. The V and J ends lost 1 base and 7 bases respectively, with 10 bases between them. The V gene's germline CDR1 is SGHVS and CDR2 FQNEAQ. The CDR3 sequence: CASSLDGQYEAFF. DNA of the CDR3: TGTGCCAGCAGCTTAGACGGACAGTATGAAGCTTTCTTT.

This clonotype was counted only a few times. A read error may account for a junction end that differs from germline. This chain connects TRBV20-1 to TRBJ2-6; D uncertain. There are 13 residues in the CDR3. The germline V gene has CDR1 DFQATT and CDR2 SNEGSKA (reference sequence). In nucleotides, the CDR3 is TGCAGTGCCCTTTTCGTTGGGACCAACGTCCTGACTTTC. This translates into CSALFVGTNVLTF.

This clonotype was counted at least ten times. The chain links TRBV5-1 to TRBJ1-1, with 7 bases fitting TRBD1. Germline CDR1 is SGHRS and CDR2 is YFSETQ. The CDR3 extends over 20 amino acids. V shed 3 bases and J 0 bases; nucleotides not matched to a gene: 20. The CDR3 sequence: CASSSRLGGRDRFMNTEAFF. CDR3 DNA: TGCGCCAGCAGCTCGCGCCTGGGTGGACGGGACAGATTCATGAACACTGAAGCTTTCTTT.

CDR3 loop: CASSLVVRGNEQFF. The DNA for the CDR3 is TGTGCCAGCAGCTTAGTTGTAAGGGGGAATGAGCAGTTCTTC. The V call is TRBV7-9, the J call TRBJ2-1; possible D gene TRBD1, 6 bases. Germline CDR1 SEHNR, CDR2 FQNEAQ (reference sequence). There are 14 residues in the CDR3. Trimming stripped 1 base from V and 7 bases from J, with 11 bases between.

This clonotype was seen a few times. This sequence may be a read error, since a much larger clone differs from it by one base. This rearrangement joins TRBV5-1 to TRBJ2-3, with 11 nucleotides matching TRBD2. The CDR3 sequence is 14 residues long. The J segment lost 5 bases and the V segment lost 1 base, leaving 0 bases of the junction unmatched. The germline V gene encodes CDR1 SGHRS and CDR2 YFSETQ. CDR3 residues: CASSLTSGGDTQYF. CDR3 bases: TGCGCCAGCAGCTTGACTAGCGGGGGAGATACGCAGTATTTT.

This clonotype was counted at least ten times. The rearrangement uses TRBV20-1 and TRBJ2-5, with 13 bases that match TRBD2. The CDR3 covers 15 residues. Trimming took 6 bases from V and 0 from J; bases not matched to a gene: 4. Germline V lookup: CDR1 DFQATT, CDR2 SNEGSKA (reference sequence). CDR3 residues: CSAGTSGVYQETQYF. CDR3 coding DNA: TGCAGTGCAGGGACTAGCGGGGTGTACCAAGAGACCCAGTACTTC.

In its sample, this clonotype was seen a few times. J is TRBJ2-7 and V is TRBV20-1, with no clear D. CDR3 length equals 13 residues. Trimming stripped 6 bases from V and 0 bases from J, with 12 bases between. In germline, CDR1 is DFQATT, CDR2 SNEGSKA (reference sequence). CDR3 bases: TGCAGTGCCAGAAGAAAAAGCTCCTACGAGCAGTACTTC. Translation: CSARRKSSYEQYF.

This clonotype occurred many times. This sequence joins TRBV5-1 and TRBJ1-1, with no clear D. There are 13 residues in the CDR3. Germline V lookup: CDR1 SGHRS, CDR2 YFSETQ. Trimming shortened V by 2 bases and J by 1 base, and 6 bases separated the two germline ends. This CDR3 reads CASSFTGNTEAFF. CDR3 in DNA: TGCGCCAGCAGCTTTACCGGGAACACTGAAGCTTTCTTT.

The V and J genes are TRBV5-1 and TRBJ2-1, with D maybe TRBD2 (6 bases). Germline-derived CDR1 and CDR2 are SGHRS and YFSETQ. Trimming stripped 4 bases from V and 11 bases from J, with 22 bases between. The CDR3 spans 15 residues. CDR3 loop: CASSPPSRRVVKQFF. The CDR3 coding sequence is TGCGCCAGCAGCCCTCCTAGCAGGAGGGTTGTCAAGCAGTTCTTC.

In the case of this clonotype: This sequence may be a read error, since a much larger clone differs from it by one base. This chain joins TRBV5-1 and TRBJ1-2; 7 nucleotides align to TRBD1. The CDR3 totals 14 residues. Germline V lookup: CDR1 SGHRS, CDR2 YFSETQ. CDR3 sequence: CASSSGQTNYGYAF. CDR3 coding DNA: TGCGCCAGCAGCTCGGGACAGACTAACTATGGCTACGCCTTC. The full variable domain, with the rest looked up from reference TRBV5-1 and TRBJ1-2, is KAGVTQTPRYLIKTRGQQVTLSCSPISGHRSVSWYQQTPGQGLQFLFEYFSETQRNKGNFPGRFSGRQFSNSRSEMNVSTLELGDSALYLCASSSGQTNYGYAFGSGTRLTVV.

Only a few counts were recorded for this clonotype. The chain combines TRBV3-1 with TRBJ2-5; TRBD1 might be the D (6 bases). Trimming removed 1 base at V and 5 bases at J, with 14 bases between. The CDR3 loop spans 15 amino acids. Looked up from germline, CDR1 is LGHDT and CDR2 is YNNKEL (reference sequence). The CDR3 region is CASSQVRGEGETQYF. CDR3 sequence (DNA): TGTGCCAGCAGCCAAGTCAGGGGTGAGGGTGAGACCCAGTACTTC.

This clonotype has ten or more counts. This chain connects TRBV6-5 to TRBJ2-1; D not certain. Trimming pared 1 base from V and 6 bases from J, leaving 13 bases between. This CDR3 is built from 15 residues. The germline CDR1 and CDR2 sequences are MNHEY and SVGAGI. The CDR3 protein is CASSYFPDSPNEQFF. The CDR3 region has the DNA TGTGCCAGCAGTTACTTCCCCGACTCCCCCAATGAGCAGTTCTTC.

The chain recombines TRBV7-2 with TRBJ2-7; D perhaps matches TRBD2 (5 bases). Per germline, CDR1 SGHTA and CDR2 FQGNSA. The CDR3 loop spans 11 amino acids. In DNA form, the CDR3 reads TGTGCCAGCAGCTTAGGTGAGGACTGCCAAGTG. Its translation: CASSLGEDCQV.

This clonotype was picked up a small number of times. The chain links TRBV5-1 to TRBJ2-7, with 7 nucleotides matching TRBD2. Germline lookup yields CDR1 SGHRS and CDR2 YFSETQ. V dropped 0 bases and J dropped 3; count of bases not matched to a gene: 6. The CDR3 loop spans 15 amino acids. The CDR3 sequence is CASSLEASGYYEQYF. CDR3 DNA sequence: TGCGCCAGCAGCTTGGAGGCTAGCGGCTACTACGAGCAGTACTTC.

This clonotype was counted ten times or more. The chain links TRBV9 to TRBJ1-2; D is perhaps TRBD1 (5 bases). Germline assignment: CDR1 SGDLS and CDR2 YYNGEE. This CDR3 comprises 14 residues. Trimming left V 0 bases short and J 5 bases short, with 11 bases between. The CDR3 region is CASSVGPGGYGYTF. CDR3 nucleotides: TGTGCCAGCAGCGTAGGGCCGGGGGGGTATGGCTACACCTTC.

This clonotype was detected many times. The rearrangement joins TRBV6-5 to TRBJ1-1; D not certain. V shed 0 bases and J shed 6 bases, with 11 bases lying between them. Germline loops: CDR1 MNHEY, CDR2 SVGAGI. The CDR3 extends over 14 amino acids. The CDR3 sequence: CASSYSTRSSEAFF. The CDR3 DNA sequence: TGTGCCAGCAGTTACTCCACGAGGTCCTCTGAAGCTTTCTTT.

The table lists this clonotype with many counts. The chain couples TRBV28 to TRBJ2-1, with a possible D match to TRBD2 (5 bases). Trimming took 3 bases from V and 10 from J, leaving 22 bases between them. Germline V gene lookup returns CDR1 MDHEN and CDR2 SYDVKM. The CDR3 extends over 16 amino acids. The CDR3 loop is CASSFRSVRGGREQFF. Here the CDR3 DNA reads TGTGCCAGCAGTTTCCGAAGTGTGCGCGGAGGACGGGAGCAGTTCTTC.

This clonotype was detected a few times. V is TRBV5-6 and J is TRBJ2-5; D unclear. CDR1 and CDR2 (germline): SGHDT, YYEEEE. This CDR3 contains 14 residues. Trimming shortened V by 4 bases and J by 1 base, and 11 bases separated the two germline ends. CDR3 protein: CASSMIAFQETQYF. The CDR3, as DNA: TGTGCCAGCAGCATGATAGCCTTCCAAGAGACCCAGTACTTC.

This clonotype was observed at least ten times. V is TRBV20-1 and J is TRBJ2-2; 8 bases are a match to TRBD1. CDR1 and CDR2 from the germline V gene are DFQATT and SNEGSKA (reference sequence). V shed 7 bases and J 6 bases; nucleotides not matched to a gene: 4. The CDR3 is 12 residues long. The CDR3 nucleotides are TGCAGTGTCAGGACAGGGTCCGGGGAGCTGTTTTTT. Amino acids: CSVRTGSGELFF.

This clonotype showed up many times. CDR3 nucleotide sequence: TGCTTGGTCGGGGATCCAGCCAAAAACATTCAGTACTTC. Translated: CLVGDPAKNIQYF. The chain employs TRBV20-1 and TRBJ2-4; D is possibly TRBD2 (5 bases). This CDR3 is 13 amino acids long. Germline V gene lookup returns CDR1 DFQATT and CDR2 SNEGSKA (reference sequence).

The V and J genes are TRBV20-1 and TRBJ1-5; a weak D match, TRBD1 (5 bases). The germline CDR1 and CDR2 sequences are DFQATT and SNEGSKA (reference sequence). V shed 1 base and J shed 2 bases, with 12 bases lying between them. This CDR3 region has 15 residues. The CDR3 nucleotides read TGCAGTGCTAGAGCGTTGGTGGGGGGCAATCAGCCCCAGCATTTT. This gives the protein CSARALVGGNQPQHF.